The 23 T cell receptor beta chains below all came from one sample that was sequenced in a study of cytotoxic CD8 clonotypes in ibrutinib-treated CLL. Libraries were prepared by immunoSEQ multiplex PCR; TCRdb keeps only in-frame clonotypes and omits some of them. The table lists 200,000 to 250,000 clones, around 70% of them singletons. The sample consisted of PBMCs, taken after 12 months of ibrutinib treatment. Receptors originate from a human donor with chronic lymphocytic leukemia.

The genes are TRBV5-1 and TRBJ1-2, with D possibly TRBD1 on 5 matching bases. Trimming removed 2 bases at V and 6 bases at J, with 14 bases between. The V gene's germline CDR1 is SGHRS and CDR2 YFSETQ. The CDR3 covers 14 residues. The CDR3: CASSFVRVEDGYTF. CDR3 coding DNA: TGCGCCAGCAGCTTTGTCAGGGTAGAGGATGGCTACACCTTC.

CDR3 amino acids: CASSFGVANYGYTF. CDR3 nucleotides: TGTGCCAGCAGTTTCGGGGTGGCTAACTATGGCTACACCTTC. The genes are TRBV27 and TRBJ1-2; no clear D gene. The CDR3 loop spans 14 amino acids. Germline assignment: CDR1 MNHEY and CDR2 SMNVEV (reference sequence). V was shortened by 3 bases and J by 0 bases, with 8 bases between the two germline ends.

The V and J genes are TRBV6-4 and TRBJ1-6, with 10 nucleotides matching TRBD1. Germline V gives CDR1 MRHNA, CDR2 SNTAGT. The CDR3 covers 14 residues. J was trimmed by 6 bases and V by 10 bases; bases with no gene match: 6. The CDR3 region is CATGTGVGNSPLHF. The DNA for the CDR3 is TGTGCCACCGGGACAGGGGTTGGTAATTCACCCCTCCACTTT.

This clone appeared a few times. The chain employs TRBV2 and TRBJ2-1, with a weak D call TRBD1 (6 bases). V was clipped by 8 bases and J by 7 bases, with 15 bases between them. In germline, CDR1 is SNHLY, CDR2 FYNNEI. This CDR3 region has 13 residues. The CDR3: CASCGQPGNEQFF. DNA of the CDR3: TGTGCCAGCTGCGGACAGCCAGGGAATGAGCAGTTCTTC. The variable domain in full, with the rest retrieved from reference TRBV2 and TRBJ2-1, is EPEVTQTPSHQVTQMGQEVILRCVPISNHLYFYWYRQILGQKVEFLVSFYNNEISEKSEIFDDQFSVERPDGSNFTLKIRSTKLEDSAMYFCASCGQPGNEQFFGPGTRLTVL.

The CDR3 nucleotides read TGCGCCAGCGAGGAGGGACTAGCAGATAAAGAGACCCAGTACTTC. It is translated as CASEEGLADKETQYF. This sequence joins TRBV10-1 and TRBJ2-5; 9 nucleotides align to TRBD2. V was clipped by 8 bases and J by 3 bases; unmatched bases: 10. Per the germline V gene, CDR1 is WNHNN and CDR2 is SYGVQD (reference sequence). CDR3 length: 15 residues.

The chain has TRBV9 and TRBJ2-4; TRBD1 matches at 11 bases. The J segment lost 6 bases and the V segment lost 2 bases, leaving 1 base of the junction unmatched. This CDR3 spans 14 amino acids. Germline lookup yields CDR1 SGDLS and CDR2 YYNGEE. CDR3 loop: CASSVGTGGNIQYF. CDR3 bases: TGTGCCAGCAGCGTGGGGACAGGGGGAAACATTCAGTACTTC.

The V and J genes are TRBV29-1 and TRBJ1-1; no clear D. CDR1 SQVTM and CDR2 ANQGSEA come from the germline V gene. The CDR3 extends over 14 amino acids. Trimming took off 5 bases at V and 0 bases at J, with 13 bases between the two ends. The CDR3 sequence is CSVTRLAVNTEAFF. Here the CDR3 DNA reads TGCAGCGTTACCCGGTTGGCGGTGAACACTGAAGCTTTCTTT.

The genes are TRBV7-2 and TRBJ1-1; 8 bases agree with TRBD1. Trimming took 1 base from V and 4 from J; bases not matched to a gene: 11. Germline CDR1 is SGHTA and CDR2 is FQGNSA. The CDR3 has 17 residues. The CDR3 coding sequence is TGTGCCAGCAGCTTAGGTGGACAGGGAGGGATTGTCACTGAAGCTTTCTTT. As protein: CASSLGGQGGIVTEAFF.

The gene calls are TRBV9 and TRBJ2-3; D might be TRBD1 or TRBD2, each matching 5 bases. The length of the CDR3 is 15 residues. Germline-derived CDR1 and CDR2 are SGDLS and YYNGEE. Trimming took 3 bases from V and 5 from J, leaving 16 bases between them. CDR3 bases: TGTGCCAGCAGCGCATGGGGGATTGGGGGAGATACGCAGTATTTT. Translating it yields CASSAWGIGGDTQYF.

The chain links TRBV5-1 to TRBJ1-1, with a weak D call TRBD1 (6 bases). The CDR3 contains 18 residues. Between the trimmed V and J ends, which lost 3 bases and 1 base, there was a span of 22 bases. CDR1 SGHRS and CDR2 YFSETQ come from the germline V gene. The CDR3 is CASSSGAQGKSGNTEAFF. CDR3 sequence (DNA): TGCGCCAGCAGCTCCGGGGCACAGGGTAAATCCGGGAACACTGAAGCTTTCTTT.

V and J are TRBV19 and TRBJ1-3; maybe TRBD1 (5 bases). The CDR3 loop spans 16 amino acids. The germline V gene encodes CDR1 LNHDA and CDR2 SQIVND (reference sequence). The V end was cut by 5 bases, the J end by 5 bases, with 19 bases between. The CDR3 protein is CASSPNSGWVRNTIYF. The CDR3 DNA follows: TGTGCCAGTAGTCCAAACTCAGGGTGGGTGAGAAACACCATATATTTT. Using reference TRBV19 and TRBJ1-3 for the parts outside the CDR3, the full variable domain is DGGITQSPKYLFRKEGQNVTLSCEQNLNHDAMYWYRQDPGQGLRLIYYSQIVNDFQKGDIAEGYSVSREKKESFPLTVTSAQKNPTAFYLCASSPNSGWVRNTIYFGEGSWLTVV.

The gene calls are TRBV30 and TRBJ2-2, with D unresolved. The CDR3 consists of 13 residues. Trimming stripped 0 bases from V and 6 bases from J, with 8 bases between. Germline V CDR1 and CDR2: GTSNPN, SVGIG (reference sequence). The CDR3 DNA follows: TGTGCCTGGAGTGTCACCATGCCCGGGGAGCTGTTTTTT. This encodes CAWSVTMPGELFF.

This chain links TRBV27 with TRBJ2-3, with TRBD1 identical over 11 bases. CDR3 length: 16 amino acids. Germline CDR1 is MNHEY and CDR2 is SMNVEV (reference sequence). The V and J ends lost 6 bases and 6 bases, in that order; junction bases with no gene match: 11. The CDR3 sequence: CASRLFGQGARDTQYF. The DNA for the CDR3 is TGTGCCAGCAGACTTTTTGGACAGGGGGCGCGTGATACGCAGTATTTT.

The DNA for the CDR3 is TGTGCCAGCAGCCCTGGGGACAGGGCTCACACCATATATTTT. Translated: CASSPGDRAHTIYF. V usage is TRBV7-8 and J usage is TRBJ1-3, with 9 bases lining up with TRBD1. Losses at the gene ends were 5 bases for V and 8 bases for J; bases not matched to a gene: 7. The CDR3 is made up of 14 amino acids. Germline V gene data show CDR1 as SGHVS and CDR2 as FQNEAQ.

This chain joins TRBV6-4 and TRBJ2-2; D may be TRBD2 (6 bases). Trimming shortened V by 2 bases and J by 1 base, and 8 bases separated the two germline ends. This CDR3 has 15 amino acids. Germline CDR1 and CDR2: MRHNA and SNTAGT. CDR3 sequence: CASSDPGLNTGELFF. DNA of the CDR3: TGTGCCAGCAGTGACCCGGGACTGAACACCGGGGAGCTGTTTTTT.

The chain joins TRBV5-6 to TRBJ2-7; 9 positions agree with TRBD2. Germline V lookup: CDR1 SGHDT, CDR2 YYEEEE. Trimming removed 2 bases from V and 5 bases from J; junction bases left unmatched: 8. The CDR3 covers 15 residues. The CDR3 sequence: CASSFDPREGDEQYF. The CDR3, as DNA: TGTGCCAGCAGCTTCGACCCGCGGGAGGGAGACGAGCAGTACTTC. Full variable domain (missing parts from reference TRBV5-6 and TRBJ2-7): DAGVTQSPTHLIKTRGQQVTLRCSPKSGHDTVSWYQQALGQGPQFIFQYYEEEERQRGNFPDRFSGHQFPNYSSELNVNALLLGDSALYLCASSFDPREGDEQYFGPGTRLTVT.

The J gene is TRBJ2-7, the V gene TRBV14; 8 nucleotides line up with TRBD2. This CDR3 has 13 residues. The germline V gene has CDR1 SGHDN and CDR2 FVKESK. V lost 4 bases and J lost 6; bases outside the gene matches: 5. This chain's CDR3 is CASSLFGGAEQYF. The CDR3 coding sequence is TGTGCCAGCAGCCTTTTCGGGGGGGCCGAGCAGTACTTC. The full variable domain, rest sourced from reference TRBV14 and TRBJ2-7, is EAGVTQFPSHSVIEKGQTVTLRCDPISGHDNLYWYRRVMGKEIKFLLHFVKESKQDESGMPNNRFLAERTGGTYSTLKVQPAELEDSGVYFCASSLFGGAEQYFGPGTRLTVT.

The chain uses TRBV5-6 and TRBJ1-3; D gene unclear. Germline values: CDR1 SGHDT, CDR2 YYEEEE. Trimming cost V 0 bases and J 9 bases, with 10 bases left between them. The CDR3 runs to 13 residues. The CDR3 loop reads CASSLVGRRTIYF. The CDR3, as DNA: TGTGCCAGCAGCTTGGTAGGGCGGCGCACCATATATTTT.

This clone has a handful of counts. The chain links TRBV5-1 to TRBJ2-5, with TRBD2 matching over 10 bases. CDR3 size: 14 residues. V dropped 4 bases and J dropped 2; count of bases not matched to a gene: 2. From germline, CDR1 is SGHRS and CDR2 YFSETQ. Here the CDR3 reads CASSVAGGQETQYF. DNA for the CDR3: TGCGCCAGCAGCGTAGCGGGGGGACAAGAGACCCAGTACTTC.

This clone was counted only a few times. The chain employs TRBV6-5 and TRBJ2-5; D is possibly TRBD1 or TRBD2 (5 bases each). CDR1 is MNHEY, CDR2 SVGAGI, per germline. The ends were cut back, 10 bases at V and 1 base at J, with 13 bases in the middle. There are 13 residues in the CDR3. The CDR3 sequence: CATTGRSQETQYF. DNA for the CDR3: TGTGCCACCACGGGACGGAGCCAAGAGACCCAGTACTTC.

This clone was counted between two and nine times. This chain joins TRBV4-3 and TRBJ2-1; D tentatively reads TRBD1 or TRBD2 (7 bases each). Germline V gene data show CDR1 as LGHNA and CDR2 as YSLEER. The CDR3 runs 15 residues. Deletions cut 1 base from V and 7 bases from J, with 14 bases between. CDR3 region: CASSQAGGGQNEQFF. The CDR3 coding sequence is TGCGCCAGCAGCCAAGCAGGGGGGGGGCAAAATGAGCAGTTCTTC.

This clone has just a few counts. The rearrangement joins TRBV7-3 to TRBJ1-1, with TRBD1 as a possible D gene (6 bases). CDR1 and CDR2 from the germline V gene are SGHTA and FQGTGA. V shed 0 bases and J shed 4 bases, with 9 bases lying between them. The length of the CDR3 is 14 residues. In DNA form, the CDR3 reads TGTGCCAGCAGCTTAACAGGGACAACCACTGAAGCTTTCTTT. Amino acid sequence: CASSLTGTTTEAFF.

V is TRBV11-2 and J is TRBJ1-1, with no clear D. CDR3 length: 13 amino acids. The germline V gene has CDR1 SGHAT and CDR2 FQNNGV. The V end was cut by 0 bases, the J end by 6 bases, with 8 bases between. Here the CDR3 reads CASSLDRRSEAFF. CDR3 nucleotides: TGTGCCAGCAGCTTAGATAGGCGATCTGAAGCTTTCTTT.